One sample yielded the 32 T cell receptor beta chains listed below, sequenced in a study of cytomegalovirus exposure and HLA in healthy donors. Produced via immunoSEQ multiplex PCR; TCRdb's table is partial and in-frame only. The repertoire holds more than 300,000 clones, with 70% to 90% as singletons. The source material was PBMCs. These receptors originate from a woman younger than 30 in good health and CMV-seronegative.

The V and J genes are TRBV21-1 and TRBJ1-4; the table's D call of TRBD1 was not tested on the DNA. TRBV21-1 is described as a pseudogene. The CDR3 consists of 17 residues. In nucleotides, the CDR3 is TGTGCCAGCAGCAAAGAGGGGACAGAAGGAACTAATGAAAAACTGTTTTTT. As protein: CASSKEGTEGTNEKLFF.

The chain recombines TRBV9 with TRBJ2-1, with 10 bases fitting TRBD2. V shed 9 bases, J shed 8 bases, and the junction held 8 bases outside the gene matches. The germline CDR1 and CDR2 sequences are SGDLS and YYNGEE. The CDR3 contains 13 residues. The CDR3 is CATGAGGWDEQFF. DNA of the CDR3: TGTGCCACCGGAGCGGGAGGGTGGGATGAGCAGTTCTTC. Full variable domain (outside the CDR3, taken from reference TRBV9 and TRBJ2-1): DSGVTQTPKHLITATGQRVTLRCSPRSGDLSVYWYQQSLDQGLQFLIQYYNGEERAKGNILERFSAQQFPDLHSELNLSSLELGDSALYFCATGAGGWDEQFFGPGTRLTVL.

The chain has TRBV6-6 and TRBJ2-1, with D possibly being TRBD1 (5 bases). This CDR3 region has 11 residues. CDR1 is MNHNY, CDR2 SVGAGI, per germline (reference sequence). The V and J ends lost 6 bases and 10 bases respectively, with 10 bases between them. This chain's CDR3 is CASRSGPEQFF. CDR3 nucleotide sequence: TGTGCCAGCAGGTCAGGGCCAGAGCAGTTCTTC.

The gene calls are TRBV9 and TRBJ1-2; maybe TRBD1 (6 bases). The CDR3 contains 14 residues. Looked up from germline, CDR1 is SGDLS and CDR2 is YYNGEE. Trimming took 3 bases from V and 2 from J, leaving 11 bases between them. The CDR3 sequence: CASSEVTGNYGYTF. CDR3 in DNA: TGTGCCAGCAGCGAAGTAACAGGGAACTATGGCTACACCTTC.

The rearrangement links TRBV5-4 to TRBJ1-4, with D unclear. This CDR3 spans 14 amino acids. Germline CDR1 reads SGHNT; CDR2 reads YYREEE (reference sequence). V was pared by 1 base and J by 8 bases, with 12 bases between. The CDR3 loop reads CASSLSGEREKLFF. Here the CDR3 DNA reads TGTGCCAGCAGCTTGAGTGGGGAGCGCGAAAAACTGTTTTTT. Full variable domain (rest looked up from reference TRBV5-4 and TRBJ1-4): ETGVTQSPTHLIKTRGQQVTLRCSSQSGHNTVSWYQQALGQGPQFIFQYYREEENGRGNFPPRFSGLQFPNYSSELNVNALELDDSALYLCASSLSGEREKLFFGSGTQLSVL.

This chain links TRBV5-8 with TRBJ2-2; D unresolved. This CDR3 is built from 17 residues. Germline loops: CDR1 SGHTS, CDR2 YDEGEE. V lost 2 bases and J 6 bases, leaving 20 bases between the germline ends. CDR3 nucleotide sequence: TGTGCCAGCAGCTTCGTCTTCCAGACCCGCGCGGCCGGGGAGCTGTTTTTT. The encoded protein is CASSFVFQTRAAGELFF.

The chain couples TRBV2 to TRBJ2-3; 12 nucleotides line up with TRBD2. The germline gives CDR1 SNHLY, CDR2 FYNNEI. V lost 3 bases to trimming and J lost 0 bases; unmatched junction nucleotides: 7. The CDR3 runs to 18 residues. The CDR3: CASSDSSGRVYSTDTQYF. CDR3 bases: TGTGCCAGCAGTGATTCTAGCGGGAGGGTTTATAGCACAGATACGCAGTATTTT.

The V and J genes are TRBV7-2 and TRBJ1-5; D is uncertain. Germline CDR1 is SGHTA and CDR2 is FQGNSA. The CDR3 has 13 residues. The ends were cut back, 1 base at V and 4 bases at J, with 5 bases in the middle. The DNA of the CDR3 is TGTGCCAGCAGCTTAGGCACTAATCAGCCCCAGCATTTT. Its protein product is CASSLGTNQPQHF. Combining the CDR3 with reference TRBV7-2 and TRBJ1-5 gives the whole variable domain GAGVSQSPSNKVTEKGKDVELRCDPISGHTALYWYRQSLGQGLEFLIYFQGNSAPDKSGLPSDRFSAERTGGSVSTLTIQRTQQEDSAVYLCASSLGTNQPQHFGDGTRLSIL.

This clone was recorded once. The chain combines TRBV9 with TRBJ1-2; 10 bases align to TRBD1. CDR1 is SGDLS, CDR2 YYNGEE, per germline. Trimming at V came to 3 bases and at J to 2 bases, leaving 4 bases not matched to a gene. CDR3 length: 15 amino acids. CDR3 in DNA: TGTGCCAGCAGCGCCGGGACAGGGGAAAACTATGGCTACACCTTC. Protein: CASSAGTGENYGYTF.

As DNA, the CDR3 is TGTGCCAGCAGCTTCAGGGTAGGGAACAACTATGGCTACACCTTC. Its translation is CASSFRVGNNYGYTF. This chain joins TRBV5-4 and TRBJ1-2, with a weak D call TRBD1 (5 bases). The V gene lost 2 bases and the J gene lost 2 bases, with 13 bases spanning the gap. The germline CDR1 and CDR2 sequences are SGHNT and YYREEE (reference sequence). The CDR3 is 15 amino acids.

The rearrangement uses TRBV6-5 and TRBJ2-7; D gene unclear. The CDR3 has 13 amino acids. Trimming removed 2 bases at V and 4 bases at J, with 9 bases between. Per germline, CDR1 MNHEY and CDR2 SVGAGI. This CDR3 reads CASSYPDSYEQYF. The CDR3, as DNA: TGTGCCAGCAGTTACCCTGACTCGTACGAGCAGTACTTC.

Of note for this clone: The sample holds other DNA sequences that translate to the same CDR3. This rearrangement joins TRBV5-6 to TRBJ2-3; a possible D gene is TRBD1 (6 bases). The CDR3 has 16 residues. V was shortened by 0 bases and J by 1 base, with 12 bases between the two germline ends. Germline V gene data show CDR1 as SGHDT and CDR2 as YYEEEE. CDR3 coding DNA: TGTGCCAGCAGCTTGGCCTTGGCAGGGGGCACAGATACGCAGTATTTT. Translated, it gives CASSLALAGGTDTQYF.

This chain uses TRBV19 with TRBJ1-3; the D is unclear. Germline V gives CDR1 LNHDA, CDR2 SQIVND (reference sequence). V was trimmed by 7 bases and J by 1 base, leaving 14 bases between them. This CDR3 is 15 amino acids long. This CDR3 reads CASTQIPHSGNTIYF. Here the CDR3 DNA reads TGTGCCAGTACCCAGATCCCCCATTCTGGAAACACCATATATTTT.

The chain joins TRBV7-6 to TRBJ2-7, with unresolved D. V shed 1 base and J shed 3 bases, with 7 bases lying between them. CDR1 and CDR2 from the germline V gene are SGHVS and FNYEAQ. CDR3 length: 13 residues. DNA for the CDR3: TGTGCCAGCAGCTTAGTGGGCGACTACGAGCAGTACTTC. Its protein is CASSLVGDYEQYF.

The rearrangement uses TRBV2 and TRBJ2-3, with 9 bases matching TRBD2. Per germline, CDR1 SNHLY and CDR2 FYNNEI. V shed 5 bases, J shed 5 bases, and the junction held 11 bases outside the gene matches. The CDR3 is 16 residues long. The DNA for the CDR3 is TGTGCCAGCAGTTTCCTTAGCGGGAGTCTTGGAGATACGCAGTATTTT. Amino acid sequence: CASSFLSGSLGDTQYF.

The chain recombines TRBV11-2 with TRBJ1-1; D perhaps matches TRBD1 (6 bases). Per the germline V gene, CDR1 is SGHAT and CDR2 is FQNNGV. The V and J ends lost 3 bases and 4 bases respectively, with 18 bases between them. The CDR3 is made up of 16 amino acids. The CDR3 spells CASSLPWGGGRTEAFF. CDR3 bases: TGTGCCAGCAGCTTGCCGTGGGGGGGCGGCCGCACTGAAGCTTTCTTT.

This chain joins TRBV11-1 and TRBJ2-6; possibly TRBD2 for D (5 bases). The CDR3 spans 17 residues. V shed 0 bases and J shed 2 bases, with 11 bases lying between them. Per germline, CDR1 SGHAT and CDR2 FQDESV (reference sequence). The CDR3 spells CASSLAEGYPGANVLTF. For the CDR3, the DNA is TGTGCCAGCAGCTTAGCAGAGGGCTATCCTGGGGCCAACGTCCTGACTTTC.

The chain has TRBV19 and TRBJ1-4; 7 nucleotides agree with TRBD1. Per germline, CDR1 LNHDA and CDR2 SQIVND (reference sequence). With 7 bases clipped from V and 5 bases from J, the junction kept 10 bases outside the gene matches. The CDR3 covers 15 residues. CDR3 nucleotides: TGTGCCAGTAAGGAGGAGGGGGCCTGGAATGAAAAACTGTTTTTT. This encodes CASKEEGAWNEKLFF.

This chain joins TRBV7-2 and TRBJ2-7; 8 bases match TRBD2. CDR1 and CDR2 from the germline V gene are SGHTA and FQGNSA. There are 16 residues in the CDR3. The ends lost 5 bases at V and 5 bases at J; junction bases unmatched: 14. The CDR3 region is CASSPPEAGGHHEQYF. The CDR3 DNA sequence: TGTGCCAGCAGCCCCCCCGAGGCGGGAGGACACCACGAGCAGTACTTC.

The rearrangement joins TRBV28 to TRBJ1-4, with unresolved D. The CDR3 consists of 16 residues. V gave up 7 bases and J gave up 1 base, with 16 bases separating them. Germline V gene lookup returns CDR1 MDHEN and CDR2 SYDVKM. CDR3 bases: TGTGCCAGCACGGACGGGATTGAGGGAACTAATGAAAAACTGTTTTTT. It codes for CASTDGIEGTNEKLFF.

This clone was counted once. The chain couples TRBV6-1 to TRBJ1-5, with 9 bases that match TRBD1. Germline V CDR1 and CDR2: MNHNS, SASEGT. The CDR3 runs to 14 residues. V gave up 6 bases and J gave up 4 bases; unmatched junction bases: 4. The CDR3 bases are TGTGCCAGCAGCCCGGACAGGGGTAATCAGCCCCAGCATTTT. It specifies CASSPDRGNQPQHF.

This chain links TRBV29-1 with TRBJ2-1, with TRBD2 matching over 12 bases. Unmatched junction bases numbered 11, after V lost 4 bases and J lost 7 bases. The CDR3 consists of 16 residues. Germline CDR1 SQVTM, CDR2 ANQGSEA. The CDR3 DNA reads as TGCAGCGTTGTTCTGGCTAGCGGGAGGGCCTGGAATGAGCAGTTCTTC. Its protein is CSVVLASGRAWNEQFF.

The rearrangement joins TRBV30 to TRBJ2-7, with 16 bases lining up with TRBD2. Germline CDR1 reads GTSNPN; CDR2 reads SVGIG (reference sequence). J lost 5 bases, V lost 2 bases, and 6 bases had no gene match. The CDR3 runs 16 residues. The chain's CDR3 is CAWSRGLAGGPDEQYF. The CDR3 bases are TGTGCCTGGAGTAGGGGACTAGCGGGAGGGCCCGACGAGCAGTACTTC.

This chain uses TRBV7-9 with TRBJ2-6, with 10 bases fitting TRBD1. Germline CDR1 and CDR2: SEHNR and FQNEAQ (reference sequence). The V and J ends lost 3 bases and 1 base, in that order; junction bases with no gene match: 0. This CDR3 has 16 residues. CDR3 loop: CASSLGQGSGANVLTF. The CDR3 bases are TGTGCCAGCAGCTTGGGACAGGGGTCTGGGGCCAACGTCCTGACTTTC.

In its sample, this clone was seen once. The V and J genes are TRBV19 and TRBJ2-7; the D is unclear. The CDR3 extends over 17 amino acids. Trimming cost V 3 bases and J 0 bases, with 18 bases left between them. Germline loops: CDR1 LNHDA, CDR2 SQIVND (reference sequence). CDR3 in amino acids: CASSISVATASSYEQYF. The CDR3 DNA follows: TGTGCCAGTAGTATCTCGGTGGCAACCGCTAGCTCCTACGAGCAGTACTTC.

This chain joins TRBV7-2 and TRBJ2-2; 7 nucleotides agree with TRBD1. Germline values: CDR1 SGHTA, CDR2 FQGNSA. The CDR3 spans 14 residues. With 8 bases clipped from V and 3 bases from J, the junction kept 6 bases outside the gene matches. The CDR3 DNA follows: TGTGCCAGCGGTACGGGACAGTACACCGGGGAGCTGTTTTTT. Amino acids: CASGTGQYTGELFF.

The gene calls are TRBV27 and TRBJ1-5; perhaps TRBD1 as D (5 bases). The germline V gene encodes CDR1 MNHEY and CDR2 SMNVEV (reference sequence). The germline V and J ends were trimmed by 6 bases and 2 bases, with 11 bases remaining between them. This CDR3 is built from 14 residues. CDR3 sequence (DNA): TGTGCCAGCAGACACACAGGTGGCAATCAGCCCCAGCATTTT. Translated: CASRHTGGNQPQHF.

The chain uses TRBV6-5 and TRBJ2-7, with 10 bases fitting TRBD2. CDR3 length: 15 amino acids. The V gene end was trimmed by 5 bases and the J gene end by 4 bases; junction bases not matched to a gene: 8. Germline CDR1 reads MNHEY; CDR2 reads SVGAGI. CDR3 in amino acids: CASSPEKREGYEQYF. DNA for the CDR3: TGTGCCAGCAGTCCAGAGAAGCGGGAGGGGTACGAGCAGTACTTC.

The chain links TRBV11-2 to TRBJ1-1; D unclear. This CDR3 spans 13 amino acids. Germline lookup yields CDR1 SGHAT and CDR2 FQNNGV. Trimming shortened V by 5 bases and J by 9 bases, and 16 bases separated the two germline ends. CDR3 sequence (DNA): TGTGCCAGCAGCCCCGGATACAGTACCCAAGCTTTCTTT. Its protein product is CASSPGYSTQAFF.

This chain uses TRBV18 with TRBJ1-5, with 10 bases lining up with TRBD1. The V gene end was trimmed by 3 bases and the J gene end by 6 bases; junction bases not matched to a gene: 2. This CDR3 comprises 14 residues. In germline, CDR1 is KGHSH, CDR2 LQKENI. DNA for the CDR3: TGTGCCAGCTCACCGACAGGGGGCGTTCAGCCCCAGCATTTT. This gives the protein CASSPTGGVQPQHF.

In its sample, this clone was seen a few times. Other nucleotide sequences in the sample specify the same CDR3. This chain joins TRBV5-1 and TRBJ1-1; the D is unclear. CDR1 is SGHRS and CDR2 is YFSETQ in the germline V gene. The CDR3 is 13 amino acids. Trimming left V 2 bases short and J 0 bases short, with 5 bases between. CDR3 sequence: CASSFDMNTEAFF. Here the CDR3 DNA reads TGCGCCAGCAGCTTTGACATGAACACTGAAGCTTTCTTT.

The CDR3 spells CASRGLGGYEQYF. The CDR3 DNA reads as TGTGCCAGCAGAGGTCTGGGAGGCTACGAGCAGTACTTC. The V call is TRBV6-6, the J call TRBJ2-7, with D perhaps TRBD2 (6 bases). Germline V lookup: CDR1 MNHNY, CDR2 SVGAGI (reference sequence). This CDR3 has 13 amino acids. V lost 6 bases and J lost 3, with 12 bases in between.